Following are 24 T cell receptor beta chains from one sample sequenced in a study of shared clonotypes between healthy human individuals. TCRdb keeps only in-frame clones here, not all; method: immunoSEQ multiplex PCR. This table holds about 1.5 million clones, around 98% found once. The source material was naive CD4+ T cells sorted from blood. Subset of the sample: CD45RA+ positively selected. The source of these receptors is a man aged 25-45 years in good health.

The gene calls are TRBV11-1 and TRBJ2-7; a weak D match, TRBD2 (6 bases). The CDR3 is 13 amino acids. Germline values: CDR1 SGHAT, CDR2 FQDESV (reference sequence). V was shortened by 5 bases and J by 5 bases, with 13 bases between the two germline ends. The CDR3 DNA follows: TGTGCCAGCAGCGGGGCCGGGACTGACGAGCAGTACTTC. As protein: CASSGAGTDEQYF.

The gene calls are TRBV5-1 and TRBJ2-1, with unresolved D. The CDR3 is 16 amino acids. Germline V gene sequence: CDR1 SGHRS, CDR2 YFSETQ. Deletions cut 0 bases from V and 0 bases from J, with 10 bases between. The CDR3 DNA sequence: TGCGCCAGCAGCTTGGGTTCGAGGAGCTCCTACAATGAGCAGTTCTTC. Residues: CASSLGSRSSYNEQFF. Combining the CDR3 with reference TRBV5-1 and TRBJ2-1 gives the whole variable domain KAGVTQTPRYLIKTRGQQVTLSCSPISGHRSVSWYQQTPGQGLQFLFEYFSETQRNKGNFPGRFSGRQFSNSRSEMNVSTLELGDSALYLCASSLGSRSSYNEQFFGPGTRLTVL.

This chain joins TRBV5-1 and TRBJ2-7, with D possibly being TRBD1 (5 bases). Trimming shortened V by 4 bases and J by 6 bases, and 11 bases separated the two germline ends. Germline values: CDR1 SGHRS, CDR2 YFSETQ. This CDR3 spans 12 amino acids. The CDR3 region is CASSATGTEQYF. The DNA for the CDR3 is TGCGCCAGCAGCGCCACAGGTACCGAGCAGTACTTC.

V and J are TRBV18 and TRBJ1-2; maybe TRBD1 (6 bases). CDR3 length: 16 residues. The germline CDR1 and CDR2 sequences are KGHSH and LQKENI. V lost 6 bases and J 6 bases, leaving 23 bases between the germline ends. This chain's CDR3 is CASSESRGRLSHGYTF. The CDR3 region has the DNA TGTGCCAGCTCTGAGTCTCGGGGGCGCTTGTCCCATGGCTACACCTTC.

The chain recombines TRBV28 with TRBJ2-1, with TRBD2 identical over 7 bases. This CDR3 spans 13 amino acids. Per germline, CDR1 MDHEN and CDR2 SYDVKM. Trimming at V came to 10 bases and at J to 3 bases, leaving 6 bases not matched to a gene. CDR3 nucleotides: TGTGCCACAGGGCCTAGCGGCTACAATGAGCAGTTCTTC. Translation: CATGPSGYNEQFF.

This chain joins TRBV6-1 and TRBJ2-5; 12 bases fit TRBD2. This CDR3 is 17 amino acids long. From germline, CDR1 is MNHNS and CDR2 SASEGT. Trimming took 0 bases from V and 5 from J; bases not matched to a gene: 7. This chain's CDR3 is CASSEALTSGSLETQYF. The CDR3 DNA follows: TGTGCCAGCAGTGAAGCTTTGACTAGCGGGAGTTTGGAGACCCAGTACTTC.

J is TRBJ2-4 and V is TRBV5-1; no clear D gene. CDR3 length equals 15 residues. Germline V gives CDR1 SGHRS, CDR2 YFSETQ. Trimming took off 1 base at V and 2 bases at J, with 10 bases between the two ends. The CDR3 reads CASSLSLLTKNIQYF. The CDR3 coding sequence is TGCGCCAGCAGCTTGTCCCTGCTAACCAAAAACATTCAGTACTTC.

This chain connects TRBV27 to TRBJ2-1, with 9 positions matching TRBD1. Per the germline V gene, CDR1 is MNHEY and CDR2 is SMNVEV (reference sequence). J lost 5 bases, V lost 3 bases, and 8 bases had no gene match. The CDR3 sequence is 16 residues long. CDR3 coding DNA: TGTGCCAGCAGTTTTCTGGGACAGGGATTCAACAATGAGCAGTTCTTC. Translated: CASSFLGQGFNNEQFF.

The chain uses TRBV11-2 and TRBJ2-1, with D perhaps matching TRBD1 or TRBD2 (5 bases each). Per germline, CDR1 SGHAT and CDR2 FQNNGV. Trimming pared 1 base from V and 3 bases from J, leaving 19 bases between. CDR3 length: 18 amino acids. CDR3 sequence reads: CASSLVSPGRANYNEQFF. The CDR3 DNA sequence: TGTGCCAGCAGCTTAGTTTCTCCGGGGCGGGCGAACTACAATGAGCAGTTCTTC.

V and J are TRBV18 and TRBJ1-4, with D unclear. CDR1 is KGHSH and CDR2 is LQKENI in the germline V gene. Trimming removed 1 base at V and 8 bases at J, with 17 bases between. This CDR3 has 16 amino acids. In nucleotides, the CDR3 is TGTGCCAGCTCACCACGCGCTGAAATAGAGCGGGAAAAACTGTTTTTT. It specifies CASSPRAEIEREKLFF.

The gene calls are TRBV5-5 and TRBJ2-7; 10 nucleotides agree with TRBD1. CDR3 length: 15 amino acids. J gave up 4 bases and V 0 bases, and 4 bases lay outside the gene matches. Germline V gives CDR1 SGHKS, CDR2 YYEKEE (reference sequence). In DNA form, the CDR3 reads TGTGCCAGCAGCTTGGCCGGGACAGGGGTTTACGAGCAGTACTTC. Amino acids: CASSLAGTGVYEQYF.

V and J are TRBV6-5 and TRBJ2-1; weak D call: TRBD1 (6 bases). The CDR3 has 15 residues. V lost 2 bases and J 6 bases, leaving 14 bases between the germline ends. CDR1 and CDR2 (germline): MNHEY, SVGAGI. DNA of the CDR3: TGTGCCAGCAGTTACCACAGGGAAGGGGGCAATGAGCAGTTCTTC. Translated: CASSYHREGGNEQFF.

The V call is TRBV10-1, the J call TRBJ2-5; no firm D call. V lost 0 bases and J 1 base, leaving 12 bases between the germline ends. This CDR3 has 16 residues. Germline V gives CDR1 WNHNN, CDR2 SYGVQD (reference sequence). The CDR3 loop reads CASSESGIGLQETQYF. The CDR3 DNA is TGCGCCAGCAGTGAGTCGGGGATCGGGCTCCAAGAGACCCAGTACTTC.

The chain carries TRBV28 and TRBJ2-2; TRBD1 matches 7 bases. The CDR3 loop spans 19 amino acids. J was trimmed by 3 bases and V by 1 base; bases with no gene match: 14. Germline V gives CDR1 MDHEN, CDR2 SYDVKM. The CDR3 sequence: CASSLSAREGARDTGELFF. CDR3 nucleotide sequence: TGTGCCAGCAGTTTATCTGCCCGCGAGGGGGCAAGGGACACCGGGGAGCTGTTTTTT.

V is TRBV7-6 and J is TRBJ2-7, with a tentative D call TRBD1 (5 bases). CDR1 SGHVS and CDR2 FNYEAQ come from the germline V gene. The CDR3 totals 13 residues. Trimming cost V 5 bases and J 1 base, with 9 bases left between them. The CDR3 spells CASSLGASYEQYF. Here the CDR3 DNA reads TGTGCCAGCAGCCTAGGGGCATCCTACGAGCAGTACTTC. The full variable domain, with the rest looked up from reference TRBV7-6 and TRBJ2-7, is GAGVSQSPRYKVTKRGQDVALRCDPISGHVSLYWYRQALGQGPEFLTYFNYEAQQDKSGLPNDRFSAERPEGSISTLTIQRTEQRDSAMYRCASSLGASYEQYFGPGTRLTVT.

The genes are TRBV28 and TRBJ1-5; D is possibly TRBD1 (6 bases). CDR1 MDHEN and CDR2 SYDVKM come from the germline V gene. With 5 bases removed from V and 0 bases from J, the gap between germline ends came to 23 bases. This CDR3 spans 19 amino acids. CDR3 in DNA: TGTGCCAGCAGTGTCCTCAAACGGAGGGACATTTATAGCAATCAGCCCCAGCATTTT. Amino acids: CASSVLKRRDIYSNQPQHF.

Concerning this clone itself: This specimen includes other DNA sequences encoding the same CDR3. The rearrangement uses TRBV5-1 and TRBJ2-7, with 11 positions matching TRBD1. The CDR3 runs to 14 residues. Germline-derived CDR1 and CDR2 are SGHRS and YFSETQ. V was clipped by 4 bases and J by 4 bases; unmatched bases: 4. The CDR3 region is CASSRTGGGYEQYF. For the CDR3, the DNA is TGCGCCAGCAGCCGGACAGGGGGCGGGTACGAGCAGTACTTC. Filled out from reference TRBV5-1 and TRBJ2-7, the complete variable domain reads KAGVTQTPRYLIKTRGQQVTLSCSPISGHRSVSWYQQTPGQGLQFLFEYFSETQRNKGNFPGRFSGRQFSNSRSEMNVSTLELGDSALYLCASSRTGGGYEQYFGPGTRLTVT.

The V gene is TRBV28, the J gene TRBJ1-4; a weak D match, TRBD1 (5 bases). CDR1 MDHEN and CDR2 SYDVKM come from the germline V gene. V lost 5 bases to trimming and J lost 8 bases, with 15 bases between them. CDR3 length equals 14 residues. CDR3 loop: CASSKTGTAEKLFF. CDR3 DNA: TGTGCCAGCAGTAAAACCGGGACGGCAGAAAAACTGTTTTTT.

Regarding this clone: Other DNA sequences in this specimen translate into the identical CDR3. The genes are TRBV29-1 and TRBJ1-2; D might be TRBD1 (5 bases). V lost 6 bases and J lost 4, with 12 bases in between. Germline assignment: CDR1 SQVTM and CDR2 ANQGSEA. The CDR3 runs to 12 residues. The DNA for the CDR3 is TGCAGCGTGGTGGGGGGACCCTATGGCTACACCTTC. The encoded protein is CSVVGGPYGYTF. The full variable domain, completed using reference TRBV29-1 and TRBJ1-2, is SAVISQKPSRDICQRGTSLTIQCQVDSQVTMMFWYRQQPGQSLTLIATANQGSEATYESGFVIDKFPISRPNLTFSTLTVSNMSPEDSSIYLCSVVGGPYGYTFGSGTRLTVV.

The chain links TRBV6-1 to TRBJ1-5; TRBD1 matches 8 bases. V lost 8 bases, J lost 5 bases, and 11 bases stayed unmatched. CDR1 and CDR2 from the germline V gene are MNHNS and SASEGT. The CDR3 totals 15 residues. Here the CDR3 reads CASGRNRGFDQPQHF. The CDR3 DNA sequence: TGTGCCAGCGGGAGGAACAGGGGGTTTGATCAGCCCCAGCATTTT.

CDR3 DNA sequence: TGTGCCAGCAGCCCCCAGGAGGCTCCGGGGCCTGGGGCCAACGTCCTGACTTTC. Translation: CASSPQEAPGPGANVLTF. V is TRBV11-3 and J is TRBJ2-6; perhaps D is TRBD1 or TRBD2 (5 bases each). Trimming cost V 5 bases and J 2 bases, with 19 bases left between them. This CDR3 region has 18 residues. CDR1 and CDR2 from the germline V gene are SGHNT and YENEEA.

V and J are TRBV7-9 and TRBJ1-2; D is perhaps TRBD1 (5 bases). Germline V gene lookup returns CDR1 SEHNR and CDR2 FQNEAQ (reference sequence). V was shortened by 2 bases and J by 6 bases, with 13 bases between the two germline ends. The CDR3 is 14 amino acids. In DNA form, the CDR3 reads TGTGCCAGCAGCTTACAGACAGTCGAAGATGGCTACACCTTC. Its protein is CASSLQTVEDGYTF.

This clone has only one observation. CDR3 sequence reads: CASSYNGGATGKLFF. Written as DNA, the CDR3 is TGTGCCAGCAGTTACAATGGGGGCGCGACTGGGAAACTGTTTTTT. This chain joins TRBV6-5 and TRBJ1-4; a possible D gene is TRBD1 (6 bases). The CDR3 length is 15 residues. Germline CDR1 MNHEY, CDR2 SVGAGI. The V and J ends lost 2 bases and 11 bases respectively, with 18 bases between them.

This chain joins TRBV5-6 and TRBJ2-3, with 10 bases fitting TRBD2. The CDR3 extends over 17 amino acids. In germline, CDR1 is SGHDT, CDR2 YYEEEE. The trim removed 4 bases at V and 2 bases at J, leaving 10 bases unmatched. CDR3 amino acids: CASSLGTLAGATDTQYF. Here the CDR3 DNA reads TGTGCCAGCAGCCTAGGAACCCTAGCGGGAGCCACAGATACGCAGTATTTT.